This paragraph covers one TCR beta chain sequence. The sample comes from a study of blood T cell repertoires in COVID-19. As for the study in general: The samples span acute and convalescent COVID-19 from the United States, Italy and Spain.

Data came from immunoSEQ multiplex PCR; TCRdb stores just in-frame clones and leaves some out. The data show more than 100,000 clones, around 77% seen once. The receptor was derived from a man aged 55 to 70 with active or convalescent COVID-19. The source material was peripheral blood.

The CDR3 sequence: CASSFSYNEQFF. In nucleotides, the CDR3 is TGCGCCAGCAGCTTTTCGTACAATGAGCAGTTCTTC. The V call is TRBV5-1, the J call TRBJ2-1; no firm D call. Between the trimmed V and J ends, which lost 2 bases and 4 bases, there was a span of 4 bases. Germline CDR1 reads SGHRS; CDR2 reads YFSETQ. The CDR3 is 12 amino acids.